The 5 T cell receptor beta chains in this list originate from one sample, sequenced in a study of CD8+CD57+ T cells in acquired aplastic anemia. The sequenced patients had an expansion of CD8+CD57+ cells seen by flow cytometry. Using genomic DNA as the template, TCR beta VDJ and CDR3 profiling was carried out. Via MiXCR, TCRdb re-called the reads, giving one row per CDR3 protein. The sample has 150,000 to 200,000 distinct CDR3 sequences, less than 60% seen once; the top ten hold over 7.5%. Sequencing was done on a sample of sorted CD4+, CD8+, or CD8+CD57+ T cells (not recorded which) from PBMCs. These receptors originate from a human donor with aplastic anemia.

This clonotype was picked up many times. The V call is TRBV4-2, the J call TRBJ2-7; 10 positions match TRBD2. CDR3 size: 15 residues. Looked up from germline, CDR1 is LGHNA and CDR2 is YNFKEQ. Trimming took 1 base from V and 0 from J; bases not matched to a gene: 0. The CDR3 protein is CASSQASGSSYEQYF. The CDR3 nucleotides read TGTGCCAGCAGCCAAGCTAGCGGGAGCTCCTACGAGCAGTACTTC.

The chain is built from TRBV29-1 and TRBJ1-1; 10 positions match TRBD1. The J segment lost 4 bases and the V segment lost 6 bases, leaving 8 bases of the junction unmatched. The CDR3 spans 14 residues. CDR1 and CDR2 from the germline V gene are SQVTM and ANQGSEA. DNA for the CDR3: TGCAGCGTGCTGATGACAGGGGGCAGCACTGAAGCTTTCTTT. This translates into CSVLMTGGSTEAFF.

Comment on this clonotype: This CDR3 is missing its conserved last phenylalanine or tryptophan, likely due to a read error. Because the CDR3's place on the DNA is in doubt, the DNA is left out and the CDR3 is given as listed by TCRdb. The chain is built from TRBV29-1 and TRBJ2-5; TRBD2 is the table's D call, not checked against the DNA. The germline V gene encodes CDR1 SQVTM and CDR2 ANQGSEA. The CDR3 spans 8 residues, counting both ends. The CDR3 is CSVGGGLA.

This sequence joins TRBV10-3 and TRBJ1-1, with D perhaps TRBD1 (6 bases). This CDR3 region has 13 residues. With 6 bases removed from V and 3 bases from J, the gap between germline ends came to 11 bases. Germline loops: CDR1 ENHRY, CDR2 SYGVKD. The CDR3 bases are TGTGCCATCAGCACAGGGCTCGACACTGAAGCTTTCTTT. This sequence encodes CAISTGLDTEAFF.

This chain connects TRBV29-1 to TRBJ1-2; TRBD1 might be the D (5 bases). The CDR3 loop spans 12 amino acids. Germline V gene lookup returns CDR1 SQVTM and CDR2 ANQGSEA. V was pared by 7 bases and J by 3 bases, with 12 bases between. The CDR3 DNA sequence: TGCAGCGCTAACAGGAATCACTATGGCTACACCTTC. This encodes CSANRNHYGYTF.